These 13 T cell receptor beta chains were all obtained from the same sample, sequenced in a study of T cell responses to AZD1222 COVID-19 vaccine. The data were produced by immunoSEQ multiplex PCR, yet TCRdb's version contains in-frame clones alone and is incomplete. The sample holds approximately 170,000 clones, around 87% seen once. The source was peripheral blood, collected on day 0 of AZD1222 vaccination. These TCRs come from an adult in good health.

The rearrangement links TRBV19 to TRBJ2-3, with 7 bases identical to TRBD2. CDR1 and CDR2 from the germline V gene are LNHDA and SQIVND (reference sequence). The CDR3 has 16 amino acids. V lost 0 bases to trimming and J lost 3 bases; unmatched junction nucleotides: 6. Here the CDR3 reads CASSIEAGEWTDTQYF. In DNA, the CDR3 is TGTGCCAGTAGTATAGAGGCGGGGGAGTGGACAGATACGCAGTATTTT.

This clone appeared a single time. This sequence joins TRBV5-1 and TRBJ1-1, with 10 bases aligning to TRBD1. There are 14 residues in the CDR3. The germline V gene has CDR1 SGHRS and CDR2 YFSETQ. Trimming took 4 bases from V and 4 from J; bases not matched to a gene: 4. The CDR3 spells CASSGRTGGTEAFF. The CDR3 DNA follows: TGCGCCAGCAGCGGTCGGACAGGGGGCACTGAAGCTTTCTTT.

This clone appeared a single time. The chain is built from TRBV5-6 and TRBJ2-1; D is ambiguous. Per germline, CDR1 SGHDT and CDR2 YYEEEE. CDR3 length: 13 residues. The V and J ends lost 0 bases and 9 bases respectively, with 10 bases between them. The CDR3 here is CASSLEGGGEQFF. The CDR3 bases are TGTGCCAGCAGCTTGGAGGGTGGCGGTGAGCAGTTCTTC.

The rearrangement joins TRBV11-1 to TRBJ1-1; 10 bases map to TRBD1. The CDR3 totals 14 residues. The germline CDR1 and CDR2 sequences are SGHAT and FQDESV (reference sequence). With 8 bases clipped from V and 2 bases from J, the junction kept 5 bases outside the gene matches. The chain's CDR3 is CASLTGGYNTEAFF. The DNA of the CDR3 is TGTGCCAGCCTGACAGGGGGCTATAACACTGAAGCTTTCTTT.

The chain couples TRBV23-1 to TRBJ2-7, with D possibly being TRBD1 (5 bases). TRBV23-1 is known as an ORF, though its function is uncertain. The CDR3 runs to 14 residues. Trimming stripped 3 bases from V and 4 bases from J, with 13 bases between. The CDR3 DNA reads as TGCGCCAGCAGTCACTCGCCAGACAGATACGAGCAGTACTTC. This codes for CASSHSPDRYEQYF.

The V call is TRBV10-3, the J call TRBJ2-7; 10 bases map to TRBD1. The length of the CDR3 is 12 residues. CDR1 is ENHRY, CDR2 SYGVKD, per germline. The V gene end was trimmed by 10 bases and the J gene end by 3 bases; junction bases not matched to a gene: 3. CDR3 protein: CASRDRGYEQYV. DNA for the CDR3: TGTGCCAGCAGGGACAGGGGCTACGAGCAGTACGTC.

V and J are TRBV9 and TRBJ1-4; TRBD1 is a possible D gene (6 bases). This CDR3 has 15 residues. Trimming took off 1 base at V and 11 bases at J, with 18 bases between the two ends. Germline V gene sequence: CDR1 SGDLS, CDR2 YYNGEE. The CDR3 sequence: CASSVSQGIPEKLFF. The CDR3 DNA reads as TGTGCCAGCAGCGTATCGCAGGGGATACCCGAGAAACTGTTTTTT.

The CDR3 region has the DNA TGTGCCACCAGTGATTTCGGACAGCCCCAAGAGACCCAGTACTTC. Protein product: CATSDFGQPQETQYF. The chain couples TRBV24-1 to TRBJ2-5; a weak D match, TRBD1 (6 bases). Trimming pared 1 base from V and 1 base from J, leaving 9 bases between. The CDR3 contains 15 residues. Germline V CDR1 and CDR2: KGHDR, SFDVKD.

The gene calls are TRBV6-5 and TRBJ2-3; 10 nucleotides match TRBD2. CDR3 length: 16 amino acids. Per germline, CDR1 MNHEY and CDR2 SVGAGI. V dropped 2 bases and J dropped 5; count of bases not matched to a gene: 7. In DNA form, the CDR3 reads TGTGCCAGCAGTTACGAAACTAGCGGGGTTATAGATACGCAGTATTTT. Translated: CASSYETSGVIDTQYF.

The chain couples TRBV19 to TRBJ1-1; D remains unclear. The CDR3 has 12 amino acids. V was trimmed by 5 bases and J by 2 bases, leaving 6 bases between them. The V gene's germline CDR1 is LNHDA and CDR2 SQIVND (reference sequence). For the CDR3, the DNA is TGTGCCAGTAGTGCCGGCAACACTGAAGCTTTCTTT. It yields the protein CASSAGNTEAFF.

This clone was recorded only once. V usage is TRBV5-4 and J usage is TRBJ1-3, with a tentative D call TRBD1 (5 bases). Deletions cut 4 bases from V and 2 bases from J, with 10 bases between. CDR3 size: 14 residues. Germline CDR1 SGHNT, CDR2 YYREEE (reference sequence). This CDR3 reads CASSRWGTGNTIYF. The CDR3 nucleotides read TGTGCCAGCAGCCGCTGGGGGACTGGAAACACCATATATTTT.

Worth noting for this clone: Within the sample, other DNA sequences also encode this same CDR3. The chain carries TRBV27 and TRBJ2-1; 7 bases map to TRBD1. There are 13 residues in the CDR3. The germline CDR1 and CDR2 sequences are MNHEY and SMNVEV (reference sequence). Trimming at V came to 3 bases and at J to 6 bases, leaving 2 bases not matched to a gene. The CDR3 reads CASSLSGGNEQFF. Here the CDR3 DNA reads TGTGCCAGCAGTTTGTCAGGGGGCAATGAGCAGTTCTTC.

Written as DNA, the CDR3 is TGTGCCAGCAGTTTAGGAGGAGTGGAGACCCAGTACTTC. It specifies CASSLGGVETQYF. The chain links TRBV12-3 or TRBV12-4 to TRBJ2-5; D not certain. This CDR3 contains 13 residues. The ends were cut back, 1 base at V and 5 bases at J, with 8 bases in the middle.